The sequence of this TCR beta chain was determined in a study of patients and donors after allogeneic stem cell transplantation. CDR1 and CDR2 from the germline V gene are MGHRA and YSYEKL. Trimming removed 4 bases at V and 1 base at J, with 11 bases between. The CDR3 runs 15 residues. TCRdb independently ran MiXCR on the RT-PCR reads; one entry per CDR3 protein. The sample records about a million distinct CDR3 sequences, roughly 18% being singletons. The chain combines TRBV4-1 with TRBJ1-5, with D hard to call. Sequences were obtained from blood, either unsorted or a sorted T cell fraction (not recorded which). The sequence came from a human donor who was either an allogeneic HSCT recipient or a stem cell or donor lymphocyte infusion donor (not recorded which). It is not recorded whose cells these are; they may come from a transplant donor. The CDR3 nucleotides read TGCGCCAGCAGCCTATCCGTGGGAAGCAATCAGCCCCAGCATTTT. Translated, it gives CASSLSVGSNQPQHF.